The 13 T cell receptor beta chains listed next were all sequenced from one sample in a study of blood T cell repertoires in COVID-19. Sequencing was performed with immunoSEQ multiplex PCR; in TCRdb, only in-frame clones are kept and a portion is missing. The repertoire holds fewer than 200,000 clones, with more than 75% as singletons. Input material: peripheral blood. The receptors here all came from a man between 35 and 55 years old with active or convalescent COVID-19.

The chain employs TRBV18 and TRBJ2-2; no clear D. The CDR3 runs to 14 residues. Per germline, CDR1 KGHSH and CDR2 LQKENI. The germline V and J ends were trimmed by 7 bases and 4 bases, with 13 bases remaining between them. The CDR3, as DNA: TGTGCCAGCTTAAAGCCTTCGGGCACCGGGGAGCTGTTTTTT. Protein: CASLKPSGTGELFF. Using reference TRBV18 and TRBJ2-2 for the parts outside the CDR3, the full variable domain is NAGVMQNPRHLVRRRGQEARLRCSPMKGHSHVYWYRQLPEEGLKFMVYLQKENIIDESGMPKERFSAEFPKEGPSILRIQQVVRGDSAAYFCASLKPSGTGELFFGEGSRLTVL.

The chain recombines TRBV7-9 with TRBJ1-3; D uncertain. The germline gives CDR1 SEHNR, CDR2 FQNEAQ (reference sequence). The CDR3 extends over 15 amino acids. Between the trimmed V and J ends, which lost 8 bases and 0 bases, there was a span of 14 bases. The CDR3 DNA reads TGTGCCAGCGGACCGGGAGTACGCTCTGGAAACACCATATATTTT. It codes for CASGPGVRSGNTIYF.

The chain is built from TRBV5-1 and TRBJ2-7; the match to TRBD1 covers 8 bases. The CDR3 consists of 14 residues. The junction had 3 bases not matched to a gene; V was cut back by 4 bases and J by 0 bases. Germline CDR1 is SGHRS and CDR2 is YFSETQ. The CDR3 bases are TGCGCCAGCAGCGTTACAGGGGGCTCCTACGAGCAGTACTTC. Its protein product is CASSVTGGSYEQYF.

The CDR3 reads CASSPGQGRGEQFF. CDR3 nucleotide sequence: TGTGCCAGCAGCCCGGGACAGGGTAGGGGTGAGCAGTTCTTC. The V gene is TRBV7-2, the J gene TRBJ2-1, with 9 bases aligning to TRBD1. Trimming cost V 5 bases and J 9 bases; bases outside gene matches: 8. CDR3 length: 14 amino acids. Germline V lookup: CDR1 SGHTA, CDR2 FQGNSA.

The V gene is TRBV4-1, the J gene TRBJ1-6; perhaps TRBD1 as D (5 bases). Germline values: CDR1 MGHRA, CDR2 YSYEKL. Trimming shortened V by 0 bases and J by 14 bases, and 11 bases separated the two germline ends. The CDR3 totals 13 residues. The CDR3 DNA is TGCGCCAGCAGCCAAGATTCGTTCAGGGCCCTCCACTTT. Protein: CASSQDSFRALHF.

The CDR3 is CASSINAGGRTEAFF. DNA for the CDR3: TGTGCCAGTAGTATAAATGCAGGGGGCAGGACTGAAGCTTTCTTT. This chain connects TRBV19 to TRBJ1-1; the match to TRBD1 covers 8 bases. This CDR3 has 15 residues. Germline trimming cut 2 bases from V and 5 bases from J; bases unmatched to any gene: 7. CDR1 and CDR2 from the germline V gene are LNHDA and SQIVND (reference sequence). Full variable domain (missing parts from reference TRBV19 and TRBJ1-1): DGGITQSPKYLFRKEGQNVTLSCEQNLNHDAMYWYRQDPGQGLRLIYYSQIVNDFQKGDIAEGYSVSREKKESFPLTVTSAQKNPTAFYLCASSINAGGRTEAFFGQGTRLTVV.

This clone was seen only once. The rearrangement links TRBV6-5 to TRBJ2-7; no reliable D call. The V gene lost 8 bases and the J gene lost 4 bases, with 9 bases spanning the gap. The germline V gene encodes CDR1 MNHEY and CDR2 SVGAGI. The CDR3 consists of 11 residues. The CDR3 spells CASGTRYEQYF. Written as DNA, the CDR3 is TGTGCCAGCGGAACGCGGTACGAGCAGTACTTC.

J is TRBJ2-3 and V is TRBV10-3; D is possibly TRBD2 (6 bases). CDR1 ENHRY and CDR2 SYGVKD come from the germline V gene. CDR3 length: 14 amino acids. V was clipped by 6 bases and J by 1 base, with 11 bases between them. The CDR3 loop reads CAISRLEGTDTQYF. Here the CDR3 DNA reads TGTGCCATCAGCCGACTAGAGGGCACAGATACGCAGTATTTT.

CDR3 amino acids: CASSLEGGLGKNIQYF. CDR3 DNA: TGTGCCAGCAGCTTGGAAGGGGGTTTAGGCAAAAACATTCAGTACTTC. V and J are TRBV5-4 and TRBJ2-4, with D possibly being TRBD1 (6 bases). Germline CDR1 SGHNT, CDR2 YYREEE (reference sequence). This CDR3 region has 16 residues. Deletions cut 0 bases from V and 3 bases from J, with 13 bases between.

CDR3 sequence reads: CSVDARGENIQYF. CDR3 nucleotide sequence: TGCAGCGTTGATGCCAGGGGAGAGAACATTCAGTACTTC. This chain joins TRBV29-1 and TRBJ2-4; D might be TRBD1 (6 bases). Germline CDR1 SQVTM, CDR2 ANQGSEA. The CDR3 covers 13 residues. V dropped 3 bases and J dropped 7 bases, with 13 bases sitting between them.

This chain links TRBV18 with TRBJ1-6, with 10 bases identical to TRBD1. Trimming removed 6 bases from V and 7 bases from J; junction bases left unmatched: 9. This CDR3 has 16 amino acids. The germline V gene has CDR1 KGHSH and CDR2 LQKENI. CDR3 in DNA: TGTGCCAGCTCTCCGACAGGGGGCGCGGAAAATTCACCCCTCCACTTT. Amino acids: CASSPTGGAENSPLHF.

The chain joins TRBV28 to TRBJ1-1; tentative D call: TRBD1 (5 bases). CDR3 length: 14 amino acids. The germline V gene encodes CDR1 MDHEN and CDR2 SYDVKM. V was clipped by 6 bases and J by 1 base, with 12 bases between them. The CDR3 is CASRRIGGNTEAFF. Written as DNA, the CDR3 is TGTGCCAGCAGGCGGATCGGGGGGAACACTGAAGCTTTCTTT.

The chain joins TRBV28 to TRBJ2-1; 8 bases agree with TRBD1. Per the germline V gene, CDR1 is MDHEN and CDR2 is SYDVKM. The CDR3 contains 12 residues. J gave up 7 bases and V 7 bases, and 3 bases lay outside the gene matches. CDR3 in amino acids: CASKNRGNEQFF. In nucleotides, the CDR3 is TGTGCCAGCAAAAACAGGGGGAATGAGCAGTTCTTC.